The 9 T cell receptor beta chains below all came from one sample that was sequenced in a study of cytomegalovirus exposure and HLA in healthy donors. The PCR used 60 Vbeta and 13 Jbeta primers. Assay used: immunoSEQ multiplex PCR; TCRdb lists only in-frame clones, some missing. The sample holds more than 100,000 clones, around 77% seen once. The specimen was PBMCs. These receptors all come from a human donor in good health.

This clone was counted a single time. The chain employs TRBV5-1 and TRBJ1-1, with D perhaps TRBD1 (5 bases). Germline V gene data show CDR1 as SGHRS and CDR2 as YFSETQ. The CDR3 sequence is 15 residues long. V lost 0 bases and J 4 bases, leaving 13 bases between the germline ends. The CDR3 loop reads CASSLDGQGGTEAFF. CDR3 coding DNA: TGCGCCAGCAGCTTGGACGGGCAGGGAGGCACTGAAGCTTTCTTT.

The V gene is TRBV7-9, the J gene TRBJ1-1; possible D gene TRBD1, 6 bases. This CDR3 region has 16 residues. Germline loops: CDR1 SEHNR, CDR2 FQNEAQ (reference sequence). V was shortened by 1 base and J by 1 base, with 13 bases between the two germline ends. CDR3 sequence reads: CASSLVGGSRNTEAFF. The CDR3, as DNA: TGTGCCAGCAGCTTAGTAGGGGGTTCTAGGAACACTGAAGCTTTCTTT.

The chain joins TRBV15 to TRBJ2-7; 11 positions match TRBD1. Per germline, CDR1 LNHNV and CDR2 YYDKDF (reference sequence). The CDR3 has 15 residues. The J segment lost 5 bases and the V segment lost 9 bases, leaving 12 bases of the junction unmatched. CDR3 amino acids: CATTLGQGALDEQYF. CDR3 sequence (DNA): TGTGCCACTACACTAGGACAGGGGGCTCTGGACGAGCAGTACTTC.

This clone was counted between two and nine times. The chain carries TRBV27 and TRBJ2-3, with 8 nucleotides matching TRBD1. Germline V CDR1 and CDR2: MNHEY, SMNVEV (reference sequence). With 7 bases clipped from V and 6 bases from J, the junction kept 21 bases outside the gene matches. There are 18 residues in the CDR3. The CDR3 bases are TGTGCCAGCAAACGCACCGGGACAGGCGCCATAGAGAGCGATACGCAGTATTTT. It codes for CASKRTGTGAIESDTQYF.

This chain links TRBV9 with TRBJ2-1; 8 bases align to TRBD1. Per the germline V gene, CDR1 is SGDLS and CDR2 is YYNGEE. The ends lost 2 bases at V and 8 bases at J; junction bases unmatched: 0. CDR3 length equals 12 residues. CDR3 sequence reads: CASSVTGDEQFF. CDR3 DNA: TGTGCCAGCAGCGTGACAGGGGATGAGCAGTTCTTC.

The V and J genes are TRBV28 and TRBJ2-7, with D possibly being TRBD1 (5 bases). V was shortened by 3 bases and J by 6 bases, with 15 bases between the two germline ends. Germline CDR1 and CDR2: MDHEN and SYDVKM. The CDR3 has 14 amino acids. CDR3 bases: TGTGCCAGCAGTTTCCCGACAGCCACCAGCGAGCAGTACTTC. Its protein is CASSFPTATSEQYF.

The CDR3 bases are TGTGCCAGCTCACCACCCGGACTAGCGGGAGGGCCAGATACGCAGTATTTT. Translating it yields CASSPPGLAGGPDTQYF. The chain employs TRBV18 and TRBJ2-3, with 15 bases fitting TRBD2. This CDR3 is built from 17 residues. Trimming at V came to 0 bases and at J to 4 bases, leaving 2 bases not matched to a gene. The germline gives CDR1 KGHSH, CDR2 LQKENI.

This clone has only a few counts. This chain joins TRBV11-3 and TRBJ2-5; D might be TRBD2 (6 bases). The length of the CDR3 is 14 residues. V was clipped by 4 bases and J by 2 bases, with 11 bases between them. Germline V gene data show CDR1 as SGHNT and CDR2 as YENEEA. The CDR3 DNA is TGTGCCAGCAGCTCGGGAGTAATTCAAGAGACCCAGTACTTC. As protein: CASSSGVIQETQYF. Combining the CDR3 with reference TRBV11-3 and TRBJ2-5 gives the whole variable domain EAGVVQSPRYKIIEKKQPVAFWCNPISGHNTLYWYLQNLGQGPELLIRYENEEAVDDSQLPKDRFSAERLKGVDSTLKIQPAELGDSAVYLCASSSGVIQETQYFGPGTRLLVL.

The V gene is TRBV2, the J gene TRBJ2-2; TRBD2 agrees at 7 bases. V lost 5 bases and J lost 4; bases outside the gene matches: 4. This CDR3 region has 14 residues. The V gene's germline CDR1 is SNHLY and CDR2 FYNNEI. DNA for the CDR3: TGTGCCAGCAGTAGGACTAGGGCCACCGGGGAGCTGTTTTTT. This encodes CASSRTRATGELFF.